The source of this T cell receptor (beta chain) is a study of human T cells and chemical hapten exposure. Each CDR3 protein is one row after TCRdb ran MiXCR on the RACE reads. The table shows approximately 400,000 distinct CDR3 sequences, with more than 4.5% occurring only once. The sample holds many counts of this clonotype. The length of the CDR3 is 11 residues. CDR1 and CDR2 from the germline V gene are GTSNPN and SVGIG (reference sequence). V was cut by 4 bases and J by 2 bases, with 5 bases left in between. Time point given: patch test 1, 2 weeks after DPC sensitization. Regarding treatment: therapeutic diphenylcyclopropenone sensitization with weekly scalp DPC.

The sequence came from a woman between 50 and 59 years old with alopecia areata. Some clones in this sample may be carry-over from other donors' samples. The rearrangement joins TRBV30 to TRBJ1-2; no reliable D call. The material was whole blood, obtained in connection with sensitization to the hapten diphenylcyclopropenone (DPC). As DNA, the CDR3 is TGTGCCTGGATCAGGAACTATGGCTACACCTTC. Translation: CAWIRNYGYTF.